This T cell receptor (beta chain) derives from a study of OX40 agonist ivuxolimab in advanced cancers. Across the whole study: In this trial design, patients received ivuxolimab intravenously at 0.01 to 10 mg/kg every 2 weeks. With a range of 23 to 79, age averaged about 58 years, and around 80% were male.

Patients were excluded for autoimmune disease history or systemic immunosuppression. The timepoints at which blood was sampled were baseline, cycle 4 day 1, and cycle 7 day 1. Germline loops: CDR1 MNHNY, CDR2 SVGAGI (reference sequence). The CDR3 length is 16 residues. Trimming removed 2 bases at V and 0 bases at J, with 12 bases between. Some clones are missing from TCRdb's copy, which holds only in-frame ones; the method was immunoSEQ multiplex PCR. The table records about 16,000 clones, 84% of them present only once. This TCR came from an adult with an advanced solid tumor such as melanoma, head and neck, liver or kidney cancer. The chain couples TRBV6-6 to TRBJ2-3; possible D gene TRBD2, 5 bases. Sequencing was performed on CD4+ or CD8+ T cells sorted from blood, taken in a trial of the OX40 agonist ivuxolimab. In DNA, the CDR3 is TGTGCCAGCAGTTACCTGGCTAGCCCTAGCACAGATACGCAGTATTTT. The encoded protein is CASSYLASPSTDTQYF.